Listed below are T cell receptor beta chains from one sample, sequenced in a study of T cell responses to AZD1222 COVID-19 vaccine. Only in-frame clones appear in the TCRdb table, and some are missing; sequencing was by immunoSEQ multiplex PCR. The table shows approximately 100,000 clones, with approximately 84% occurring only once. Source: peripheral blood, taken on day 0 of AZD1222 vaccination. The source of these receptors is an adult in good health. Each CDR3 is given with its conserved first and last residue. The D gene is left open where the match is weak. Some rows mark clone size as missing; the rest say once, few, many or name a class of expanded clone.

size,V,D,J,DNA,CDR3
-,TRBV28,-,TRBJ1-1,TGTGCCAGCAGTTTCAGGCCAGGGAGGATGAACACTGAAGCTTTCTTT,CASSFRPGRMNTEAFF
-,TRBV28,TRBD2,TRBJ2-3,TGTGCCAGCAGTCCACTAGCGGATACGCAGTATTTT,CASSPLADTQYF
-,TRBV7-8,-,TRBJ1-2,TGTGCCAGCAGCTCACAGTTAGGGGCTAACTATGGCTACACCTTC,CASSSQLGANYGYTF
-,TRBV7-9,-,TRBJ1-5,TGTGCCAGCACCAGCGGGACTCATTATCAGCCCCAGCATTTT,CASTSGTHYQPQHF
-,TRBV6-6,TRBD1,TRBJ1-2,TGTGCCAGCAGTTACGCAGGGGGCGTGGGGTATGGCTACACCTTC,CASSYAGGVGYGYTF
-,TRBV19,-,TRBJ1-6,TGTGCCACCAGTCCCGGGACCTGGGATTCACCCCTCCACTTT,CATSPGTWDSPLHF
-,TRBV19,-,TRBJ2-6,TGTGCCAGTAGTCTCGGGGTTTCGAGCACTGGGGCCAACGTCCTGACTTTC,CASSLGVSSTGANVLTF
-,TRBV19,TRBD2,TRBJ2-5,TGTGCCAGTAGTCGTTCTAGCGGGGGCCAAGAGACCCAGTACTTC,CASSRSSGGQETQYF
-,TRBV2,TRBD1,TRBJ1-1,TGTGCCAGCACATTGACAGGGATGCGTGGCACTGAAGCTTTCTTT,CASTLTGMRGTEAFF
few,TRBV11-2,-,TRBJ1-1,TGTGCCAGCAGCTGGCGTGTCGGGGCCGAGACTGAAGCTTTCTTT,CASSWRVGAETEAFF
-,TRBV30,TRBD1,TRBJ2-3,TGTGCCGGAAACCGTGACAGGGGGGCAGATACGCAGTATTTT,CAGNRDRGADTQYF